The source of this TCR beta chain is a study of CD8 T cells in ankylosing spondylitis. The table lists this clonotype with a few counts. Germline assignment: CDR1 SGHRS and CDR2 YFSETQ. The CDR3 has 14 amino acids. J gave up 2 bases and V 3 bases, and 4 bases lay outside the gene matches. TCRdb used MiXCR to reprocess the 5' RACE reads, holding one entry per CDR3 protein. Seen here are 150,000 or so distinct CDR3 sequences, approximately 9% observed once, and the top ten hold over 12%. The source material was blood, either unsorted or a sorted T cell fraction (not recorded which). The chain has TRBV5-1 and TRBJ1-1; TRBD1 matches 7 bases. The origin of this receptor is a female donor with ankylosing spondylitis or in good health (not recorded which). CDR3 bases: TGCGCCAGCAGCTGGGGGACAGACAACACTGAAGCTTTCTTT. Its translation: CASSWGTDNTEAFF. Combining the CDR3 with reference TRBV5-1 and TRBJ1-1 gives the whole variable domain KAGVTQTPRYLIKTRGQQVTLSCSPISGHRSVSWYQQTPGQGLQFLFEYFSETQRNKGNFPGRFSGRQFSNSRSEMNVSTLELGDSALYLCASSWGTDNTEAFFGQGTRLTVV.